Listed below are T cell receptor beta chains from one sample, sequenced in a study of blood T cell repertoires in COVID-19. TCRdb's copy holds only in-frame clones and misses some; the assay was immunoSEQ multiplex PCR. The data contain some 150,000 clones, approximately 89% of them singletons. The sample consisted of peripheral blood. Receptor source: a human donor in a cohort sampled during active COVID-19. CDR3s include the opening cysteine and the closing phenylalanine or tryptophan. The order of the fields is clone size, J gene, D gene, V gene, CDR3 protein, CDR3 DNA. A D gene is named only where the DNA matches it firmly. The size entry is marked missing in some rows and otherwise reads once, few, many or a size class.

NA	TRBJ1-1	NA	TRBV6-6	CASNQQGWSEAFF	TGTGCCAGCAATCAACAGGGTTGGTCTGAAGCTTTCTTT
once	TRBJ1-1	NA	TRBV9	CASSVGAGNTEAFF	TGTGCCAGCAGCGTAGGGGCCGGGAACACTGAAGCTTTCTTT
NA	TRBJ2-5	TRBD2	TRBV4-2	CASSRGEQAGQETQYF	TGTGCCAGCAGCCGGGGGGAGCAAGCGGGGCAAGAGACCCAGTACTTC
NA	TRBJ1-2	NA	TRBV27	CASSLSAGYGYTF	TGTGCCAGCAGTTTATCGGCGGGGTATGGCTACACCTTC
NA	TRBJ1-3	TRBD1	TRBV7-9	CAFGTGRSGNTIYF	TGTGCTTTTGGGACAGGGCGTTCCGGAAACACCATATATTTT
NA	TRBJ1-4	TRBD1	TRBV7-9	CAITATGIGEKLFF	TGTGCCATAACCGCGACAGGGATAGGTGAAAAACTGTTTTTT
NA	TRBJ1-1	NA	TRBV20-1	CSASYPFPPLSEAFF	TGCAGTGCTAGTTATCCCTTTCCTCCACTTTCTGAAGCTTTCTTT
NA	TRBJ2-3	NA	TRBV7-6	CASSLAGAAGGTDTQYF	TGTGCCAGCAGCTTAGCGGGGGCGGCAGGGGGCACAGATACGCAGTATTTT
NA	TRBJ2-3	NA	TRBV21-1	CASSKALRGCTDTQYF	TGTGCCAGCAGCAAAGCGTTGCGGGGGTGCACAGATACGCAGTATTTT
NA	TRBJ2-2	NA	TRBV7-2	CASSPTGYATGELFF	TGTGCCAGCAGCCCAACAGGGTACGCTACCGGGGAGCTGTTTTTT
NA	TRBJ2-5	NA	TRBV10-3	CAISAATAEETQYF	TGTGCCATCAGTGCCGCGACAGCCGAAGAGACCCAGTACTTC
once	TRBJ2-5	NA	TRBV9	CASSVGREQETQYF	TGTGCCAGCAGCGTTGGTCGGGAGCAAGAGACCCAGTACTTC
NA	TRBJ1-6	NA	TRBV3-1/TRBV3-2	CASSQEMLGSSYNSPLHF	TGTGCCAGCAGCCAAGAAATGTTAGGGAGCTCCTATAATTCACCCCTCCACTTT
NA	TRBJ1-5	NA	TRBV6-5	CASRFRGLGNQPQHF	TGTGCCAGCAGGTTCAGGGGTCTGGGCAATCAGCCCCAGCATTTT
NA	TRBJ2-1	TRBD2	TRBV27	CASSLVGTNSYNEQFF	TGTGCCAGCAGTTTAGTCGGGACTAACTCCTACAATGAGCAGTTCTTC
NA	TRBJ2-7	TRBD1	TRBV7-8	CASSRRTGETYEQYF	TGTGCCAGCAGCAGGCGGACAGGAGAAACCTACGAGCAGTACTTC